This TCR beta chain was captured by sequencing in a study of CD8+CD57+ T cells in acquired aplastic anemia (dated by TCRdb to the late 2010s). For the study in its entirety: A mean of approximately 3 ug of DNA, ranging from roughly 0.19 to 27.4 ug, was extracted from sorted CD4+ and CD8+ cells. Healthy donor samples averaged about 10 million reads for CD4+ and 11 million to 14 million for CD8+ cells.

The CDR3 measures 15 amino acids from cysteine to phenylalanine. The DNA shown is the 45-base CDR3, in frame from base 1. Clipping removes 8 bases from V and 2 bases from J, with 5 as the unmatched junction base count. The germline V gene sets CDR1 to WSHSY and CDR2 to SAAADI. TCR beta VDJ combination and CDR3 sequence profiling used genomic DNA as the template. An Illumina HiSeq 2000 was used for TCR repertoire sequencing. Turning to the authors' computational methods: Repertoires were assessed using TRBV/TRBJ rearrangement plots, CDR3 size and DJ length profiles, and Simpson's diversity index. The most abundant DNA sequence in the deep sequencing data was defined as the immunodominant clone. CDR3 amino acid sequences were checked for sharing across subjects and were also compared against the VDJdb database and published repertoires. TCRdb redid the processing of the public reads, applying fastp at Q25 and MiXCR, and retained in-frame beta chains. Every entry covers one CDR3 protein and lists the most common genes and DNA from its rows. TCRdb's processing, not the authors' own work, is the source of the V and J calls. This sample holds about 170,000 distinct CDR3 sequences; around 60% were observed only once. The biggest ten clones account for about 48% of the sample.

Remarks on this clonotype: This clone's antigen is unknown. Qualities for individual bases were not recorded, and no much larger clone is one base off.

What the study reported, not specific to this receptor: Roughly 30 CD8+ CDR3 sequences were shared between patients and controls but appeared highly expressed in patients and within their immunodominant clones. Between patients and healthy controls, no significant difference in CD8+ Simpson's diversity was found (P=0.060).

In this study, sorted CD4+ and CD8+ T cells from the blood of healthy subjects and of severe aplastic anemia patients had their TCR repertoires deep-sequenced. Ficoll-Paque density gradient centrifugation was used to isolate peripheral blood mononuclear cells. Before DNA extraction, CD4+ and CD8+ T cells were sorted by FACS or by magnetic beads. This receptor was obtained from a human donor in good health. The V and J genes are TRBV10-2 and TRBJ2-1, with 11 central nucleotides matching TRBD2. Sample: sorted CD4+, CD8+, or CD8+CD57+ T cells (not recorded which) from PBMCs. The bases read TGCGCCAGCGGGACTAGCGGATTTGCCTACAATGAGCAGTTCTTC. It specifies CASGTSGFAYNEQFF.